This T cell receptor beta chain was sequenced in a study of cytomegalovirus exposure and HLA in healthy donors. This clone was observed a single time. Its antigen is as yet unknown. Sampled while nominally healthy, donors likely had unrecorded immune exposures. The study ran its PCR with 60 Vbeta and 13 Jbeta primers. Produced via immunoSEQ multiplex PCR; TCRdb's table is partial and in-frame only. The sample includes some 130,000 clones, more than 65% seen only once; the top ten take about 3%. Regarding the study as a whole: Generally TCR sequences proved uncommon, though certain public TCRs appeared in numerous donors. In a later analysis, HLA-C alleles had the fewest associated TCRs, DRB1 alleles the most.

This TCR was sampled from a woman in her sixties or seventies in good health and CMV-seropositive. Material: PBMCs.

In DNA, the CDR3 is TGTGCCAGCAGCCCAACAGGGTACGAGACCCAGTACTTC. It translates to CASSPTGYETQYF. V gene TRBV7-8 combines with J gene TRBJ2-5; a possible D gene is TRBD1 (6 bases). V was pared by 5 bases and J by 5 bases, with 12 bases between. Germline V gives CDR1 SGHVS, CDR2 FQNEAQ. This CDR3 contains 13 residues.